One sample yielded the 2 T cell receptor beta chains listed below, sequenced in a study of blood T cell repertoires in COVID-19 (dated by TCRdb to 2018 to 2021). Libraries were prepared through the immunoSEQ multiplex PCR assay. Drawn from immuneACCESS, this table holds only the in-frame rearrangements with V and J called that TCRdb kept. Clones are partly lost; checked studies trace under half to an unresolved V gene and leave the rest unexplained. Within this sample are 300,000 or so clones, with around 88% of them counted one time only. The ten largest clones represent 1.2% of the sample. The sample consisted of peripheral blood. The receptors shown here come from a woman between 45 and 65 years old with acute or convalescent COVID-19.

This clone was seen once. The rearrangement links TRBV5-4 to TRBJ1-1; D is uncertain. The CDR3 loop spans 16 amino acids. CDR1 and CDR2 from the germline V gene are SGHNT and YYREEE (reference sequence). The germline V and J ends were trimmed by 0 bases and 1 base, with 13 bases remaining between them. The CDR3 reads CASSLGRGVGNTEAFF. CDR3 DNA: TGTGCCAGCAGCTTGGGCCGGGGAGTCGGGAACACTGAAGCTTTCTTT.

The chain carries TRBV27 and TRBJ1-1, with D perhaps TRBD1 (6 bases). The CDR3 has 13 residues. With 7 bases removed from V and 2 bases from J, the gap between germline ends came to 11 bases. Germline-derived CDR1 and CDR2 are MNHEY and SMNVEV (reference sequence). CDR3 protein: CASKRGRNTEAFF. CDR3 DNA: TGTGCCAGCAAAAGGGGGAGAAACACTGAAGCTTTCTTT.